This TCR beta chain was identified in a study of cytomegalovirus exposure and HLA in healthy donors. Overall study: A prior analysis found some 110 million unique TCR beta sequences from roughly 180 million T cells. Study-level findings and limits: There was a cluster of highly shared sequence variants that was likely a sequencing artifact. The majority of TCR sequences were rare, yet some public TCRs appeared in many donors.

This clone has just a few counts. Antigen unknown. The CDR3 has 14 residues. Looked up from germline, CDR1 is LNHDA and CDR2 is SQIVND (reference sequence). Trimming cost V 5 bases and J 8 bases; bases outside gene matches: 4. A multiplex PCR was run with 60 Vbeta primers and 13 Jbeta primers. TCRdb's copy holds only in-frame clones and misses some; the assay was immunoSEQ multiplex PCR. In the table there are about 120,000 clones, about 81% of which are singletons. The sequencing sample was made of PBMCs. The V gene is TRBV19, the J gene TRBJ1-4; 11 bases fit TRBD1. The receptor's source is a man in his forties in good health and CMV-seronegative. The CDR3 loop reads CASSRTGGAEKLFF. In nucleotides, the CDR3 is TGTGCCAGTAGTCGGACAGGGGGCGCAGAAAAACTGTTTTTT.